A single sample is the source of the 8 T cell receptor beta chains below, sequenced in a study of T cell repertoires in cytomegalovirus infection (dated by TCRdb to 2018 to 2020). The antigens these receptors bind are not known. Data came from an Illumina HiSeq 1500. The raw public data were reprocessed by TCRdb itself: fastp quality trimming at Q25, MiXCR clonotype calling, in-frame beta chains only. All rows with the same CDR3 protein become a single entry with the most common DNA and genes. The sample table holds about 830,000 distinct CDR3 sequences, of which approximately 29% were seen once. The ten top clones hold 9.5% to 15% of the sample. The sample's treatment or condition label is to be understood as: in vitro stimulation with specific CMV peptide epitopes to enrich CMV-specific T cells. Material: cultured CD8+ T cells from PBMCs, obtained from culture after CMV antigen stimulation. Receptors were obtained from a human donor in good health (CMV status not recorded). Some clones in this sample may be carry-over from other donors' samples.

The rearrangement joins TRBV20-1 to TRBJ1-2, with 7 bases identical to TRBD1. J gave up 4 bases and V 0 bases, and 17 bases lay outside the gene matches. Germline assignment: CDR1 DFQATT and CDR2 SNEGSKA (reference sequence). The CDR3 length is 18 residues. CDR3: CSARDRSGQPKGTYGYTF. The DNA of the CDR3 is TGCAGTGCTAGAGATAGGTCGGGACAGCCTAAAGGGACCTATGGCTACACCTTC.

The V call is TRBV20-1, the J call TRBJ2-5, with 8 bases identical to TRBD2. V was clipped by 6 bases and J by 2 bases; unmatched bases: 8. The CDR3 loop spans 14 amino acids. In germline, CDR1 is DFQATT, CDR2 SNEGSKA (reference sequence). CDR3 amino acids: CSAPGGTRQETQYF. CDR3 nucleotide sequence: TGCAGTGCCCCGGGGGGGACTAGACAAGAGACCCAGTACTTC.

This clonotype was detected many times. The chain uses TRBV7-8 and TRBJ2-3; the D is unclear. Trimming cost V 3 bases and J 1 base, with 14 bases left between them. This CDR3 comprises 16 residues. Germline V gene sequence: CDR1 SGHVS, CDR2 FQNEAQ. CDR3 in DNA: TGTGCCAGCAGCTTTTACCCATCGAGCGGCACAGATACGCAGTATTTT. It translates to CASSFYPSSGTDTQYF.

This clonotype has only a few counts. The chain employs TRBV19 and TRBJ1-6; D is possibly TRBD1 (5 bases). V lost 11 bases and J 13 bases, leaving 15 bases between the germline ends. This CDR3 has 11 residues. CDR1 and CDR2 from the germline V gene are LNHDA and SQIVND (reference sequence). The CDR3 protein is CASGHGGPLHF. In DNA form, the CDR3 reads TGTGCCTCCGGCCATGGGGGGCCCCTCCACTTT.

The chain has TRBV19 and TRBJ2-3; 9 nucleotides agree with TRBD2. CDR1 and CDR2 (germline): LNHDA, SQIVND (reference sequence). The CDR3 loop spans 14 amino acids. The V gene end was trimmed by 6 bases and the J gene end by 6 bases; junction bases not matched to a gene: 7. The CDR3 coding sequence is TGTGCCAGTAGCCAGTTAGCGGGGGCGGATACGCAGTATTTT. Translated, it gives CASSQLAGADTQYF.

This chain links TRBV5-1 with TRBJ1-1; maybe TRBD1 (5 bases). V lost 5 bases and J 1 base, leaving 12 bases between the germline ends. Germline V gene sequence: CDR1 SGHRS, CDR2 YFSETQ. The CDR3 is 14 residues long. Here the CDR3 reads CASRYRGPNTEAFF. The CDR3, as DNA: TGCGCCAGCAGGTACCGGGGCCCGAACACTGAAGCTTTCTTT.

This chain links TRBV5-1 with TRBJ2-7; a possible D gene is TRBD1 (5 bases). Germline V gene data show CDR1 as SGHRS and CDR2 as YFSETQ. The germline V and J ends were trimmed by 0 bases and 6 bases, with 13 bases remaining between them. The CDR3 is made up of 14 amino acids. CDR3 protein: CASSLGTGTCEQYF. Here the CDR3 DNA reads TGCGCCAGCAGCTTGGGCACAGGCACCTGCGAGCAGTACTTC. The variable domain in full, with the rest retrieved from reference TRBV5-1 and TRBJ2-7, is KAGVTQTPRYLIKTRGQQVTLSCSPISGHRSVSWYQQTPGQGLQFLFEYFSETQRNKGNFPGRFSGRQFSNSRSEMNVSTLELGDSALYLCASSLGTGTCEQYFGPGTRLTVT.

This clonotype was observed a handful of times. The rearrangement joins TRBV19 to TRBJ2-3; D is unresolved. CDR3 length: 13 residues. The germline V gene has CDR1 LNHDA and CDR2 SQIVND (reference sequence). The ends were cut back, 1 base at V and 5 bases at J, with 7 bases in the middle. The DNA of the CDR3 is TGTGCCAGTAGTATAGGCTTCGGAGATACGCAGTATTTT. It codes for CASSIGFGDTQYF.